A selection of T cell receptor beta chains follows, all from one sample in a study of T-cell reconstitution after alpha-beta-depleted transplantation in children. TCRdb fed the PCR reads into MiXCR, producing one record per CDR3 protein. This repertoire shows 900,000 or so distinct CDR3 sequences, 16% found once; its top ten account for around 4.5%. The sequences come from PBMCs, mostly from graft donor cells, collected 360 days after TCRalphabeta/CD19-depleted stem cell transplant. The receptors stem from a male patient aged 10 to 17 who had a stem cell transplant for acute lymphoblastic leukemia, so the T cells may come from the graft donor. Each CDR3 is given with its conserved first and last residue. The order of the fields is J gene, D gene, clone size, V gene, CDR3 protein, CDR3 DNA. The D gene is left open where the match is weak. Clone size is shown for a subset of rows, as once, few, many or a class of expanded clone.

TRBJ2-7	-	-	TRBV25-1	CASSEFGGRGGEQYF	TGTGCCAGCAGTGAATTTGGCGGGCGAGGGGGCGAGCAGTACTTC
TRBJ1-5	-	-	TRBV18	CASSQRLHNQPQHF	TGTGCCAGCTCACAGAGGCTCCACAATCAGCCCCAGCATTTT
TRBJ2-1	TRBD2	-	TRBV29-1	CSVEDWGTSGSEQFF	TGCAGCGTTGAAGATTGGGGGACTAGCGGGAGTGAGCAGTTCTTC
TRBJ2-3	-	-	TRBV9	CASSVELATADTQYF	TGTGCCAGCAGCGTAGAATTAGCAACGGCAGATACGCAGTATTTT
TRBJ2-2	TRBD2	few	TRBV11-2	CASSPGTSGRRIPRELFF	TGTGCCAGCAGCCCCGGGACTAGCGGGAGACGAATCCCCCGGGAGCTGTTTTTT
TRBJ2-6	-	-	TRBV19	CASEGPTSGANVLTF	TGTGCCAGCGAGGGGCCAACCTCTGGGGCCAACGTCCTGACTTTC
TRBJ2-3	-	few	TRBV6-5	CASSYSGQPLTDTQYF	TGTGCCAGCAGTTACTCGGGGCAGCCCCTCACAGATACGCAGTATTTT
TRBJ2-3	-	few	TRBV5-1	CASSFWGRSTDTQYF	TGCGCCAGCAGCTTTTGGGGGAGAAGCACAGATACGCAGTATTTT
TRBJ1-1	TRBD1	-	TRBV19	CASMGLGQRPGNTEAFF	TGTGCCAGTATGGGCTTGGGACAGCGCCCTGGGAACACTGAAGCTTTCTTT
TRBJ2-3	-	-	TRBV20-1	CSALSGLTDTQYF	TGCAGTGCTCTTAGCGGACTCACAGATACGCAGTATTTT
TRBJ2-7	-	few	TRBV2	CASTEMGTPQGHYEQYF	TGTGCCAGCACCGAAATGGGGACCCCCCAGGGCCACTACGAGCAGTACTTC
TRBJ2-7	TRBD1	-	TRBV15	CATSRGQAHYEQYF	TGTGCCACCAGCCGGGGACAGGCTCACTACGAGCAGTACTTC
TRBJ2-2	-	-	TRBV7-2	CASSLDQGRITGELFF	TGTGCCAGCAGCTTAGATCAGGGGCGGATCACCGGGGAGCTGTTTTTT
TRBJ1-2	-	-	TRBV7-2	CASSLVGRDRYTF	TGTGCCAGCAGCTTAGTTGGTAGGGATCGCTACACCTTC
TRBJ1-3	TRBD1	few	TRBV7-3	CASSKGTGRNTIYF	TGTGCCAGCAGCAAAGGGACAGGGAGAAACACCATATATTTT
TRBJ1-1	-	-	TRBV12-3/TRBV12-4	CASSLEGRRDTEAFF	TGTGCCAGCAGTTTGGAGGGGCGTAGGGACACTGAAGCTTTCTTT
TRBJ2-3	TRBD2	-	TRBV20-1	CSARSGRDSWGDTQYF	TGCAGTGCTCGTAGCGGGAGAGACAGTTGGGGAGATACGCAGTATTTT
TRBJ2-1	-	few	TRBV5-1	CASSLDGISYNEQFF	TGCGCCAGCAGCTTGGACGGTATCTCCTACAATGAGCAGTTCTTC
TRBJ2-7	-	few	TRBV7-9	CASSSVTGVYEQYF	TGTGCCAGCAGCTCCGTGACAGGAGTCTACGAGCAGTACTTC
TRBJ2-3	TRBD2	few	TRBV5-1	CASSSRTSGYTDTQYF	TGCGCCAGCAGCTCCCGGACTAGCGGATACACAGATACGCAGTATTTT
TRBJ2-7	TRBD1	-	TRBV24-1	CATSDPRQGSYEQYF	TGTGCCACCAGTGACCCCAGACAGGGATCCTACGAGCAGTACTTC
TRBJ2-1	-	few	TRBV20-1	CSADLQFF	TGCAGTGCGGACTTGCAGTTCTTC